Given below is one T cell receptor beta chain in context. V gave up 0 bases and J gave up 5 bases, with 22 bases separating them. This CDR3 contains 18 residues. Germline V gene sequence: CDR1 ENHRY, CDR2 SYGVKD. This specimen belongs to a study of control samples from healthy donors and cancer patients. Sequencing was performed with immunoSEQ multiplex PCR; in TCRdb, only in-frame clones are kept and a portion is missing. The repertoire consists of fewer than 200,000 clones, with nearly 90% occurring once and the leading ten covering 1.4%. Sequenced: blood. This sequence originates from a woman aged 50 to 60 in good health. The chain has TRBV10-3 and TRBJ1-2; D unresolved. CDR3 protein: CAISESKGGGIPGYGYTF. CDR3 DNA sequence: TGTGCCATCAGTGAGTCTAAAGGCGGAGGGATCCCCGGGTATGGCTACACCTTC.